This TCR beta chain emerged from a study of OX40 agonist ivuxolimab in advanced cancers. Study context: Prior anti-PD-1, anti-PD-L1 or anti-CTLA-4 therapy did not bar entry, and roughly 40% had some.

Of note for this clone: Its cognate antigen is unknown.

Findings of the study overall: Undetermined was the antigen specificity of the expanded peripheral T cells. Near-lowest levels of clonal expansion characterized partial responders at 0.1-3.0 mg/kg.

Sequencing was performed with immunoSEQ multiplex PCR; in TCRdb, only in-frame clones are kept and a portion is missing. The sample lists approximately 54,000 clones, 80% to 85% occurring once. The sequences come from CD4+ or CD8+ T cells sorted from blood, collected in a trial of the OX40 agonist ivuxolimab. This clonotype was obtained from an adult with an advanced solid tumor such as melanoma, head and neck, liver or kidney cancer.

The CDR3 reads CASSPRTGKSGYGYTF. CDR3 coding DNA: TGTGCCAGCAGCCCGAGGACAGGGAAGAGTGGCTATGGCTACACCTTC. This sequence joins TRBV7-8 and TRBJ1-2, with TRBD1 matching over 8 bases. From germline, CDR1 is SGHVS and CDR2 FQNEAQ. The V gene end was trimmed by 5 bases and the J gene end by 4 bases; junction bases not matched to a gene: 12. The CDR3 length is 16 residues. The full variable domain, its missing parts supplied by reference TRBV7-8 and TRBJ1-2, is GAGVSQSPRYKVAKRGQDVALRCDPISGHVSLFWYQQALGQGPEFLTYFQNEAQLDKSGLPSDRFFAERPEGSVSTLKIQRTQQEDSAVYLCASSPRTGKSGYGYTFGSGTRLTVV.